This TCR beta chain stems from a study of T cell repertoires and HLA-DP antigens. Some clones are missing from TCRdb's copy, which holds only in-frame ones; the method was immunoSEQ multiplex PCR. The sample gives about 110,000 clones, over 90% of which show up once; approximately 0.29% is in the top ten. As to this clone: Antigen unknown.

The CDR3 has 14 residues. Per germline, CDR1 MDHEN and CDR2 SYDVKM. Trimming pared 6 bases from V and 4 bases from J, leaving 12 bases between. The sequenced material came from CD4+ T cells from PBMCs. The TCR was taken from a young woman in good health and CMV-seronegative. V is TRBV28 and J is TRBJ1-4; tentatively, D is TRBD1 (5 bases). CDR3 nucleotides: TGTGCCAGCAGCGGGGACGGCCATAATGAAAAACTGTTTTTT. It codes for CASSGDGHNEKLFF.